The TCR beta chain under discussion was sequenced for a study of OX40 agonist ivuxolimab in advanced cancers. Study-level background: Every 2 weeks, ivuxolimab was infused into the patients intravenously at between 0.01 and 10 mg/kg. Patients receiving dose escalation had hepatocellular carcinoma, melanoma, renal cell or head and neck cancer.

The assay was immunoSEQ multiplex PCR, and TCRdb's table has in-frame clones only and misses some. The repertoire holds about 59,000 clones, with 65% to 90% as singletons. V was pared by 2 bases and J by 11 bases, with 18 bases between. In germline, CDR1 is SEHNR, CDR2 FQNEAQ (reference sequence). CDR3 length: 14 residues. Specimen: CD4+ or CD8+ T cells sorted from blood, collected in a trial of the OX40 agonist ivuxolimab. This TCR was sampled from an adult with an advanced solid tumor such as melanoma, head and neck, liver or kidney cancer. V usage is TRBV7-9 and J usage is TRBJ2-5, with a weak D call TRBD2 (5 bases). Here the CDR3 DNA reads TGTGCCAGCAGCTTATCCCTAGCTAGTCATGTACAGTACTTC. Encoded protein: CASSLSLASHVQYF.